Below, one T cell receptor beta chain is given with its context. This record comes from a study of blood T cell repertoires in COVID-19. Clones were sequenced by immunoSEQ multiplex PCR, and TCRdb holds only the in-frame ones, with some missing. The top ten hold approximately 7.9% of the sample, which has 120,000 or so clones, less than 90% seen once. V shed 4 bases and J shed 6 bases, with 16 bases lying between them. Germline-derived CDR1 and CDR2 are LNHDA and SQIVND (reference sequence). The CDR3 runs to 14 residues. The sequence derives from a man between 65 and 85 years old who had recovered from COVID-19. The chain carries TRBV19 and TRBJ2-7, with D possibly matching TRBD1 (5 bases). The specimen was peripheral blood. The CDR3 nucleotides are TGTGCCAGTAGTAAAAGGGGCAGGGTAGCCGAGCAGTACTTC. This gives the protein CASSKRGRVAEQYF.